The 9 T cell receptor beta chains in this list originate from one sample, sequenced in a study of blood T cell repertoires in COVID-19. Repertoires were generated with immunoSEQ multiplex PCR, while TCRdb's copy carries only in-frame clones and drops some. The sample carries just over 300,000 clones, 89% recorded once. Sequencing was done on a sample of PBMCs or T cells enriched from blood (not recorded which). The receptors stem from a woman in her thirties or forties who had recovered from COVID-19.

The chain combines TRBV19 with TRBJ2-1, with 16 bases that match TRBD2. The ends lost 3 bases at V and 8 bases at J; junction bases unmatched: 4. CDR3 size: 16 residues. Per germline, CDR1 LNHDA and CDR2 SQIVND (reference sequence). Here the CDR3 reads CASSIPGLAGGDEQFF. The DNA of the CDR3 is TGTGCCAGTAGTATCCCGGGACTAGCGGGAGGGGATGAGCAGTTCTTC.

J is TRBJ2-3 and V is TRBV2; D possibly corresponds to TRBD2 (6 bases). The V and J ends lost 2 bases and 7 bases respectively, with 16 bases between them. This CDR3 has 15 amino acids. The germline V gene encodes CDR1 SNHLY and CDR2 FYNNEI. In nucleotides, the CDR3 is TGTGCCAGCAGTGAAATGCGGGGAGGCACGTATACGCAGTATTTT. It is translated as CASSEMRGGTYTQYF.

The chain uses TRBV7-9 and TRBJ1-5; D unresolved. Deletions cut 1 base from V and 9 bases from J, with 10 bases between. The CDR3 loop spans 13 amino acids. The germline V gene has CDR1 SEHNR and CDR2 FQNEAQ (reference sequence). Here the CDR3 DNA reads TGTGCCAGCAGCTTAGATGGCAACAGGCCCCAGCATTTT. Translated, it gives CASSLDGNRPQHF.

This chain connects TRBV5-1 to TRBJ2-7, with TRBD2 identical over 12 bases. Trimming cost V 0 bases and J 6 bases; bases outside gene matches: 10. CDR1 is SGHRS, CDR2 YFSETQ, per germline. The CDR3 loop spans 17 amino acids. The CDR3 DNA sequence: TGCGCCAGCAGCTTGGCACTAGCGGGAGGCCCCCCCTCCGAGCAGTACTTC. Translated, it gives CASSLALAGGPPSEQYF.

The chain has TRBV29-1 and TRBJ1-4; tentatively, D is TRBD1 (6 bases). V lost 1 base, J lost 5 bases, and 14 bases lay in between. The CDR3 sequence is 15 residues long. Germline lookup yields CDR1 SQVTM and CDR2 ANQGSEA. The CDR3 loop reads CSVEGVGGANEKLFF. The CDR3 nucleotides read TGCAGCGTTGAAGGAGTAGGGGGGGCGAATGAAAAACTGTTTTTT.

The chain employs TRBV7-2 and TRBJ2-1; D remains ambiguous. The CDR3 length is 15 residues. Trimming pared 8 bases from V and 0 bases from J, leaving 14 bases between. The germline CDR1 and CDR2 sequences are SGHTA and FQGNSA. Here the CDR3 reads CASSLGPLSYNEQFF. The CDR3 DNA reads TGTGCCAGCTCCCTGGGCCCTCTCTCCTACAATGAGCAGTTCTTC.

The chain has TRBV28 and TRBJ2-3, with a possible D match to TRBD1 (5 bases). V was pared by 7 bases and J by 2 bases, with 19 bases between. The CDR3 covers 16 residues. Germline V CDR1 and CDR2: MDHEN, SYDVKM. The CDR3 here is CASTELGQGDTDTQYF. CDR3 sequence (DNA): TGTGCCAGCACCGAATTGGGGCAGGGTGACACAGATACGCAGTATTTT. The full variable domain, in which reference TRBV28 and TRBJ2-3 provide the parts outside the CDR3, is DVKVTQSSRYLVKRTGEKVFLECVQDMDHENMFWYRQDPGLGLRLIYFSYDVKMKEKGDIPEGYSVSREKKERFSLILESASTNQTSMYLCASTELGQGDTDTQYFGPGTRLTVL.

This chain uses TRBV7-3 with TRBJ2-1; D remains unclear. Germline CDR1 reads SGHTA; CDR2 reads FQGTGA. The CDR3 covers 14 residues. V was clipped by 5 bases and J by 7 bases, with 15 bases between them. The chain's CDR3 is CASSAHAPSNEQFF. The CDR3 bases are TGTGCCAGCAGCGCCCACGCCCCTAGTAATGAGCAGTTCTTC.

Of note for this clone: One end of the junction does not line up with germline, which may come from a read error. The CDR3 loop reads CASSINAVGLAVYEQYF. The CDR3 bases are TGTGCTAGCAGCATCAATGCGGTGGGACTAGCGGTCTACGAGCAGTACTTC. The J gene is TRBJ2-7, the V gene TRBV7-7; the match to TRBD2 covers 11 bases. The CDR3 has 17 residues. CDR1 SSHAT and CDR2 FNYEAQ come from the germline V gene (reference sequence).